One T cell receptor (beta chain) is described in this entry. The antigen remains undetermined. The PCR made use of 60 Vbeta and 13 Jbeta primers. Produced via immunoSEQ multiplex PCR; TCRdb's table is partial and in-frame only. The table lists about 100,000 clones, approximately 80% of them singletons, with 0.9% to 1.5% in the top ten. This record comes from a study of cytomegalovirus exposure and HLA in healthy donors. Study results and limitations: It is likely that the observed cluster of highly shared sequence variants was a sequencing artifact. Earlier results showed most TCR beta V segments being productive about 87% or about 30% of the time. There were reportedly fewer N-insertions in an Asian-associated ancestry cluster than the approximately 600-donor mean, in a later analysis.

The CDR3 loop spans 14 amino acids. In germline, CDR1 is MNHNY, CDR2 SVGAGI (reference sequence). Unmatched junction bases numbered 9, after V lost 6 bases and J lost 5 bases. Sequencing used PBMCs. The V and J genes are TRBV6-6 and TRBJ2-7, with 8 bases aligning to TRBD1. The sequence was obtained from a young woman in good health and CMV-seronegative. The CDR3 coding sequence is TGTGCCAGCAGAAACGACAGGGGAGGAAACGAGCAGTACTTC. Protein: CASRNDRGGNEQYF.